These 7 T cell receptor beta chains were sequenced from one sample in a study of control samples from healthy donors and cancer patients. Repertoires were generated with immunoSEQ multiplex PCR, while TCRdb's copy carries only in-frame clones and drops some. The table lists fewer than 65,000 clones, 80% of them singletons. The source material was blood. These receptors all come from a man between 65 and 80 years old in good health.

This chain connects TRBV5-1 to TRBJ1-1, with no clear D. The V gene's germline CDR1 is SGHRS and CDR2 YFSETQ. Trimming removed 5 bases at V and 3 bases at J, with 11 bases between. The CDR3 contains 13 residues. CDR3 nucleotide sequence: TGCGCCAGCAGTTCCACAGAGTACACTGAAGCTTTCTTT. This translates into CASSSTEYTEAFF. The full variable domain, completed using reference TRBV5-1 and TRBJ1-1, is KAGVTQTPRYLIKTRGQQVTLSCSPISGHRSVSWYQQTPGQGLQFLFEYFSETQRNKGNFPGRFSGRQFSNSRSEMNVSTLELGDSALYLCASSSTEYTEAFFGQGTRLTVV.

This chain connects TRBV19 to TRBJ1-2; TRBD1 agrees at 8 bases. The V segment lost 7 bases and the J segment 6 bases; nucleotides outside the gene matches: 16. The CDR3 is made up of 16 amino acids. CDR1 and CDR2 (germline): LNHDA, SQIVND (reference sequence). The CDR3, as DNA: TGTGCCAGTACCCCCCTAGGACAGGGTCTTCGTGATGGCTACACCTTC. Translated: CASTPLGQGLRDGYTF.

The chain recombines TRBV27 with TRBJ2-3; 10 nucleotides align to TRBD2. Germline V CDR1 and CDR2: MNHEY, SMNVEV (reference sequence). V lost 1 base, J lost 0 bases, and 10 bases stayed unmatched. The CDR3 is 19 amino acids. The CDR3 region has the DNA TGTGCCAGCAGTTTATTTAGTCTAGCGGGGGAGACGAGCACAGATACGCAGTATTTT. Translation gives CASSLFSLAGETSTDTQYF.

The rearrangement joins TRBV5-1 to TRBJ2-5; 10 bases line up with TRBD1. V trimming: 0 bases; J trimming: 5 bases; junction bases outside the gene matches: 10. Germline CDR1 SGHRS, CDR2 YFSETQ. The CDR3 covers 17 residues. DNA of the CDR3: TGCGCCAGCAGCTTGGAGGGCTCGACAGGGGGCGCGGAGACCCAGTACTTC. Amino acids: CASSLEGSTGGAETQYF.

This chain joins TRBV5-1 and TRBJ2-7; the D gene is possibly TRBD1 (6 bases). The germline V gene encodes CDR1 SGHRS and CDR2 YFSETQ. The CDR3 has 14 amino acids. V gave up 1 base and J gave up 2 bases, with 10 bases separating them. The CDR3 DNA sequence: TGCGCCAGCAGCTTGCTCCAGGGGCCCTACGAGCAGTACTTC. Its translation: CASSLLQGPYEQYF.

This clone was observed a few times. The rearrangement joins TRBV7-6 to TRBJ1-3, with D perhaps TRBD1 (6 bases). With 5 bases removed from V and 1 base from J, the gap between germline ends came to 18 bases. Germline V lookup: CDR1 SGHVS, CDR2 FNYEAQ. The CDR3 totals 17 residues. This CDR3 is CASSPGQPLLSGNTIYF. The CDR3 DNA follows: TGTGCCAGCAGCCCGGGACAACCCTTACTTTCTGGAAACACCATATATTTT.

The rearrangement links TRBV6-4 to TRBJ1-5; D not certain. The CDR3 has 8 amino acids. V lost 4 bases and J lost 15, with 4 bases in between. Germline CDR1 is MRHNA and CDR2 is SNTAGT. The CDR3 here is CASSVGHF. CDR3 in DNA: TGTGCCAGCAGTGTGGGGCATTTT.